One sample yielded the 20 T cell receptor beta chains listed below, sequenced in a study of T cell responses to AZD1222 COVID-19 vaccine. Some clones are missing from TCRdb's copy, which holds only in-frame ones; the method was immunoSEQ multiplex PCR. The sample lists 150,000 to 180,000 clones, 85% to 90% occurring once. The material sequenced was peripheral blood, taken on day 0 of MenACWY control vaccination. The receptors come from an adult in good health.

The chain combines TRBV7-2 with TRBJ1-2; 9 bases agree with TRBD1. J gave up 7 bases and V 1 base, and 4 bases lay outside the gene matches. Germline-derived CDR1 and CDR2 are SGHTA and FQGNSA. The CDR3 runs 14 residues. This CDR3 reads CASSLVGDRVGYTF. Here the CDR3 DNA reads TGTGCCAGCAGCTTAGTGGGGGACAGGGTTGGCTACACCTTC.

The chain couples TRBV6-6 to TRBJ2-4; weak D call: TRBD1 (6 bases). Trimming took 6 bases from V and 3 from J, leaving 12 bases between them. Germline-derived CDR1 and CDR2 are MNHNY and SVGAGI (reference sequence). The CDR3 has 14 residues. CDR3 sequence (DNA): TGTGCCAGCAGCCAGAGGGGGAACAAAAACATTCAGTACTTC. Its protein product is CASSQRGNKNIQYF.

This clone has just one count. The chain combines TRBV9 with TRBJ1-4; 8 positions agree with TRBD1. From germline, CDR1 is SGDLS and CDR2 YYNGEE. J gave up 5 bases and V 3 bases, and 9 bases lay outside the gene matches. This CDR3 comprises 16 residues. The CDR3 nucleotides read TGTGCCAGCAGCGCAGGGGGCGCGGGACTCAATGAAAAACTGTTTTTT. Its protein product is CASSAGGAGLNEKLFF.

The chain uses TRBV5-1 and TRBJ1-1, with D perhaps TRBD1 (5 bases). CDR3 size: 15 residues. Germline assignment: CDR1 SGHRS and CDR2 YFSETQ. Trimming cost V 3 bases and J 1 base, with 13 bases left between them. The CDR3, as DNA: TGCGCCAGCAGCTCCCTAGGGACGGGGAACACTGAAGCTTTCTTT. As protein: CASSSLGTGNTEAFF.

The CDR3 region is CASSLVHMNTEAFF. CDR3 in DNA: TGCGCCAGCAGCTTGGTTCATATGAACACTGAAGCTTTCTTT. The V and J genes are TRBV5-1 and TRBJ1-1, with D unresolved. The ends were cut back, 0 bases at V and 0 bases at J, with 6 bases in the middle. The germline V gene encodes CDR1 SGHRS and CDR2 YFSETQ. This CDR3 comprises 14 residues.

The genes are TRBV5-1 and TRBJ1-2; D call uncertain. Per germline, CDR1 SGHRS and CDR2 YFSETQ. Trimming shortened V by 4 bases and J by 8 bases, and 18 bases separated the two germline ends. This CDR3 comprises 14 residues. This chain's CDR3 is CASSLWNSGMGYTF. The CDR3 DNA reads TGCGCCAGCAGCCTCTGGAACAGTGGTATGGGCTACACCTTC.

The V gene is TRBV19, the J gene TRBJ2-2; the D gene is possibly TRBD1 (6 bases). Germline assignment: CDR1 LNHDA and CDR2 SQIVND (reference sequence). Trimming left V 6 bases short and J 5 bases short, with 19 bases between. The CDR3 contains 16 residues. In DNA, the CDR3 is TGTGCCAGTAGCACGCCGACAGGAGGTGCAACCGGGGAGCTGTTTTTT. Amino acids: CASSTPTGGATGELFF. Looking up the rest from reference TRBV19 and TRBJ2-2 gives the full variable domain: DGGITQSPKYLFRKEGQNVTLSCEQNLNHDAMYWYRQDPGQGLRLIYYSQIVNDFQKGDIAEGYSVSREKKESFPLTVTSAQKNPTAFYLCASSTPTGGATGELFFGEGSRLTVL.

This clone was picked up a small number of times. The CDR3 reads CASSSRGPGANVLTF. The CDR3 nucleotides are TGTGCCAGCAGTTCCAGGGGGCCGGGGGCCAACGTCCTGACTTTC. The chain combines TRBV28 with TRBJ2-6; 8 bases match TRBD1. CDR3 length equals 15 residues. Trimming cost V 4 bases and J 4 bases; bases outside gene matches: 3. CDR1 and CDR2 (germline): MDHEN, SYDVKM.

Only a few counts were recorded for this clone. The chain recombines TRBV3-1 (or the pseudogene TRBV3-2) with TRBJ1-6; 12 bases agree with TRBD1. V lost 1 base and J lost 10; bases outside the gene matches: 5. Germline CDR1 and CDR2: LGHDT and YNNKEL (reference sequence). This CDR3 comprises 16 residues. Here the CDR3 DNA reads TGTGCCAGCAGCCAAGGGGACAGGGGGCGGAGATCACCCCTCCACTTT. Amino acid sequence: CASSQGDRGRRSPLHF.

V usage is TRBV5-4 and J usage is TRBJ2-7; 9 nucleotides agree with TRBD2. The V segment lost 0 bases and the J segment 3 bases; nucleotides outside the gene matches: 1. The CDR3 contains 14 residues. Germline CDR1 reads SGHNT; CDR2 reads YYREEE (reference sequence). Here the CDR3 reads CASSLGSGSYEQYF. The CDR3, as DNA: TGTGCCAGCAGCTTGGGTAGCGGGAGCTACGAGCAGTACTTC.

The V call is TRBV5-6, the J call TRBJ2-1; TRBD2 aligns across 9 bases. Germline V gives CDR1 SGHDT, CDR2 YYEEEE. The V segment lost 1 base and the J segment 3 bases; nucleotides outside the gene matches: 8. CDR3 length: 17 amino acids. DNA of the CDR3: TGTGCCAGCAGCTTGAGGAGACTAGCGGTCCTCTACAATGAGCAGTTCTTC. This sequence encodes CASSLRRLAVLYNEQFF. The variable domain in full, completed from reference TRBV5-6 and TRBJ2-1, reads DAGVTQSPTHLIKTRGQQVTLRCSPKSGHDTVSWYQQALGQGPQFIFQYYEEEERQRGNFPDRFSGHQFPNYSSELNVNALLLGDSALYLCASSLRRLAVLYNEQFFGPGTRLTVL.

This clone was picked up one time. This chain uses TRBV11-3 with TRBJ1-2, with D possibly matching TRBD1 (6 bases). Germline CDR1 SGHNT, CDR2 YENEEA. V lost 1 base and J 6 bases, leaving 12 bases between the germline ends. The CDR3 is 14 residues long. CDR3 DNA: TGTGCCAGCAGCTTAGTCTCGGGGGCGAATGGCTACACCTTC. This gives the protein CASSLVSGANGYTF.

The rearrangement joins TRBV30 to TRBJ1-6; 8 nucleotides match TRBD1. After removal of 3 bases from V and 10 bases from J, the junction contained 11 bases not matched to a gene. Germline CDR1 reads GTSNPN; CDR2 reads SVGIG (reference sequence). The CDR3 is made up of 15 amino acids. The CDR3 loop is CAWSPRTGRNSPLHF. The CDR3 DNA reads as TGTGCCTGGAGCCCCCGGACAGGGCGAAACTCACCCCTCCACTTT.

The genes are TRBV10-3 and TRBJ1-2, with D maybe TRBD1 (5 bases). Germline CDR1 reads ENHRY; CDR2 reads SYGVKD. The CDR3 consists of 16 residues. V dropped 0 bases and J dropped 5 bases, with 16 bases sitting between them. CDR3 nucleotides: TGTGCCATCAGTGAGTCGACGGGACTACTGGCGTATGGCTACACCTTC. It codes for CAISESTGLLAYGYTF.

V usage is TRBV5-1 and J usage is TRBJ2-1; TRBD2 is a possible D gene (5 bases). Trimming pared 2 bases from V and 8 bases from J, leaving 5 bases between. Germline values: CDR1 SGHRS, CDR2 YFSETQ. The CDR3 has 11 amino acids. The CDR3 reads CASSLLDEQFF. The CDR3 coding sequence is TGCGCCAGCAGCTTACTAGATGAGCAGTTCTTC.

Turning to this clone: Mismatch with germline at one junction end may stem from a read error. The chain recombines TRBV28 with TRBJ1-2, with TRBD1 matching 8 bases. This CDR3 comprises 13 residues. The germline gives CDR1 MDHEN, CDR2 SYDVKM. The DNA for the CDR3 is TGTGCCAGCACCAACCTGTATCAGGGGGCGGCCTTCTTC. Translation gives CASTNLYQGAAFF.

This chain joins TRBV27 and TRBJ1-4; D is unclear. V shed 4 bases and J shed 8 bases, with 11 bases lying between them. CDR1 is MNHEY, CDR2 SMNVEV, per germline (reference sequence). This CDR3 region has 13 residues. CDR3 residues: CASSSVVGEKLFF. CDR3 coding DNA: TGTGCCAGCAGTTCAGTAGTCGGCGAAAAACTGTTTTTT.

V is TRBV11-2 and J is TRBJ2-5; D could derive from TRBD1 or TRBD2 (5 bases each). CDR3 length: 18 amino acids. Per germline, CDR1 SGHAT and CDR2 FQNNGV. V lost 0 bases to trimming and J lost 5 bases, with 22 bases between them. The CDR3 coding sequence is TGTGCCAGCAGCTTAGATTGGGGGACGGCCCTAGGGAGTGAGACCCAGTACTTC. Translated, it gives CASSLDWGTALGSETQYF.

J is TRBJ1-6 and V is TRBV30, with 9 bases that match TRBD1. Looked up from germline, CDR1 is GTSNPN and CDR2 is SVGIG (reference sequence). The CDR3 contains 13 residues. J gave up 10 bases and V 3 bases, and 4 bases lay outside the gene matches. CDR3 DNA sequence: TGTGCCTGGAGGCGGGACAGGGAATCACCCCTCCACTTT. Translating gives CAWRRDRESPLHF. The full variable domain, rest sourced from reference TRBV30 and TRBJ1-6, is SQTIHQWPATLVQPVGSPLSLECTVEGTSNPNLYWYRQAAGRGLQLLFYSVGIGQISSEVPQNLSASRPQDRQFILSSKKLLLSDSGFYLCAWRRDRESPLHFGNGTRLTVT.

This clone was recorded only once. The gene calls are TRBV6-1 and TRBJ1-2; weak D call: TRBD1 (6 bases). This CDR3 region has 16 residues. Germline V gene lookup returns CDR1 MNHNS and CDR2 SASEGT. V lost 1 base to trimming and J lost 4 bases, with 16 bases between them. The CDR3 DNA is TGTGCCAGCAGTGAAGGGTCCGCAGGGGTCCGCTATGGCTACACCTTC. Its translation: CASSEGSAGVRYGYTF.